One and the same sample provided the 32 T cell receptor beta chains below, sequenced in a study of identical twins' blood T cells. One entry per CDR3 protein, called by TCRdb with MiXCR from the 5' RACE reads. Of 350,000 to 400,000 distinct CDR3 sequences in the sample, 28% are singletons; the top ten hold 6.1%. Sequencing used PBMCs. The source of these receptors is a woman aged 18 to 55 in good health.

The chain is built from TRBV18 and TRBJ1-1; D unclear. V was clipped by 6 bases and J by 0 bases, with 8 bases between them. The CDR3 runs to 13 residues. CDR1 and CDR2 from the germline V gene are KGHSH and LQKENI. As DNA, the CDR3 is TGTGCCAGCTCTAAGGACCTGAACACTGAAGCTTTCTTT. Translating it yields CASSKDLNTEAFF.

The chain joins TRBV3-1 to TRBJ2-3, with 7 bases identical to TRBD2. The V segment lost 3 bases and the J segment 7 bases; nucleotides outside the gene matches: 7. From germline, CDR1 is LGHDT and CDR2 YNNKEL (reference sequence). The CDR3 has 14 residues. CDR3 DNA: TGTGCCAGCAGCCACCCGACTAGCACGTATACGCAGTATTTT. It encodes CASSHPTSTYTQYF.

This chain's CDR3 is CAISEAQRQGEQFF. CDR3 nucleotides: TGTGCCATCAGTGAGGCTCAGAGGCAAGGGGAGCAGTTCTTC. V gene TRBV10-3 combines with J gene TRBJ2-1; D gene unclear. Germline V gives CDR1 ENHRY, CDR2 SYGVKD. Between the trimmed V and J ends, which lost 2 bases and 10 bases, there was a span of 15 bases. The CDR3 spans 14 residues.

With regard to this clonotype: One junction end disagrees with the germline gene, perhaps due to a read error. V usage is TRBV9 and J usage is TRBJ2-7; TRBD2 aligns across 9 bases. The germline V gene encodes CDR1 SGDLS and CDR2 YYNGEE. The CDR3 consists of 14 residues. This CDR3 reads CANSVVPSGNEQYF. Here the CDR3 DNA reads TGTGCCAACAGCGTAGTTCCTAGCGGGAACGAGCAGTACTTC.

Of note for this clonotype: This may stem from a read error, because a much larger clone lies one nucleotide away. The chain recombines TRBV20-1 with TRBJ1-5, with D unclear. Trimming removed 1 base from V and 6 bases from J, with 16 bases in between. Germline assignment: CDR1 DFQATT and CDR2 SNEGSKA (reference sequence). The CDR3 is 15 residues long. CDR3 residues: CSARAQVAGSQPQHF. DNA of the CDR3: TGCAGTGCTAGAGCTCAGGTGGCCGGGAGTCAGCCCCAGCATTTT.

A few counts support this clonotype. The chain carries TRBV29-1 and TRBJ1-1; D unresolved. The CDR3 totals 13 residues. V gave up 6 bases and J gave up 6 bases, with 17 bases separating them. Germline CDR1 reads SQVTM; CDR2 reads ANQGSEA. CDR3 sequence (DNA): TGCAGCGTCGTTCGGGGTAAAAGTGCTGAAGCTTTCTTT. Translation: CSVVRGKSAEAFF.

This rearrangement joins TRBV19 to TRBJ2-3, with TRBD1 identical over 8 bases. Germline V CDR1 and CDR2: LNHDA, SQIVND (reference sequence). V gave up 3 bases and J gave up 2 bases; unmatched junction bases: 7. This CDR3 has 16 residues. This chain's CDR3 is CASSIRTGTVTDTQYF. The CDR3 nucleotides read TGTGCCAGTAGTATTCGGACAGGGACGGTCACAGATACGCAGTATTTT.

This clonotype occurred many times. V and J are TRBV20-1 and TRBJ2-1; D gene ambiguous. CDR3 length: 12 residues. Germline values: CDR1 DFQATT, CDR2 SNEGSKA (reference sequence). Trimming left V 6 bases short and J 5 bases short, with 11 bases between. The CDR3 sequence: CSAFATHNEQFF. The CDR3 nucleotides are TGCAGTGCCTTCGCGACTCACAATGAGCAGTTCTTC.

This clonotype appeared a few times. The rearrangement links TRBV20-1 to TRBJ1-1; 8 bases line up with TRBD1. Germline V CDR1 and CDR2: DFQATT, SNEGSKA (reference sequence). The CDR3 is 13 amino acids. Trimming took 6 bases from V and 1 from J; bases not matched to a gene: 4. The CDR3 DNA is TGCAGTGCAAGACAGGGGCAGAACACTGAAGCTTTCTTT. It yields the protein CSARQGQNTEAFF.

This chain uses TRBV12-3 or TRBV12-4 with TRBJ1-1; D not resolved. Trimming removed 10 bases at V and 5 bases at J, with 17 bases between. The CDR3 consists of 13 residues. The CDR3 bases are TGTGCCATCAGAACATACCGCGGGACTGAAGCTTTCTTT. It is translated as CAIRTYRGTEAFF.

The chain carries TRBV6-1 and TRBJ1-6, with 7 bases that match TRBD1. J was trimmed by 8 bases and V by 5 bases; bases with no gene match: 12. The CDR3 is 16 residues long. The V gene's germline CDR1 is MNHNS and CDR2 SASEGT. CDR3 amino acids: CASSPSTGSIDSPLHF. The CDR3, as DNA: TGTGCCAGCAGTCCTTCGACAGGGAGCATAGATTCACCCCTCCACTTT.

This clonotype was observed at least ten times. V usage is TRBV12-3 or TRBV12-4 and J usage is TRBJ1-6, with 7 nucleotides matching TRBD1. V lost 10 bases and J lost 3; bases outside the gene matches: 6. The CDR3 consists of 14 residues. The CDR3 region is CATRAGGYNSPLHF. CDR3 in DNA: TGTGCCACGAGGGCAGGGGGCTATAATTCACCCCTCCACTTT.

The V gene is TRBV28, the J gene TRBJ2-3; 7 bases align to TRBD2. The CDR3 loop spans 17 amino acids. J was trimmed by 1 base and V by 3 bases; bases with no gene match: 10. CDR1 MDHEN and CDR2 SYDVKM come from the germline V gene. In DNA, the CDR3 is TGTGCCAGCAGTTTTTCGCTAAGCGCGGGGGGCACAGATACGCAGTATTTT. Its protein is CASSFSLSAGGTDTQYF.

This clonotype occurred a few times. The chain joins TRBV10-3 to TRBJ2-1; D gene unclear. The V end was cut by 2 bases, the J end by 6 bases, with 8 bases between. CDR1 is ENHRY and CDR2 is SYGVKD in the germline V gene. CDR3 length equals 13 residues. The CDR3 here is CAISELLGNEQFF. Here the CDR3 DNA reads TGTGCCATCAGTGAGCTGTTAGGCAATGAGCAGTTCTTC.

In regard to this clonotype: This may come from a read error, since a much larger clone is one base off. The genes are TRBV14 and TRBJ2-1; 12 positions match TRBD2. J was trimmed by 6 bases and V by 4 bases; bases with no gene match: 10. The CDR3 loop spans 17 amino acids. Germline CDR1 SGHDN, CDR2 FVKESK. This CDR3 is CASSPETSGRYANEQFF. CDR3 sequence (DNA): TGTGCCAGCAGCCCCGAGACTAGCGGGAGATATGCCAATGAGCAGTTCTTC.

Here the CDR3 DNA reads TGTGCCAGCAGCCCAGATCTTGGGGACACTGAAGCTTTCTTT. This gives the protein CASSPDLGDTEAFF. V gene TRBV7-2 combines with J gene TRBJ1-1, with D uncertain. This CDR3 contains 14 residues. Germline values: CDR1 SGHTA, CDR2 FQGNSA. Trimming stripped 5 bases from V and 3 bases from J, with 13 bases between.

This clonotype showed up many times. This chain links TRBV20-1 with TRBJ1-4; weak D call: TRBD1 (6 bases). Trimming removed 3 bases from V and 7 bases from J, with 12 bases in between. The CDR3 totals 13 residues. Germline lookup yields CDR1 DFQATT and CDR2 SNEGSKA (reference sequence). The CDR3 bases are TGCAGTGCTAGTGGCAGGGGAAGTGAAAAACTGTTTTTT. Its protein product is CSASGRGSEKLFF.

The chain is built from TRBV11-3 and TRBJ2-1; D perhaps matches TRBD1 (5 bases). Germline lookup yields CDR1 SGHNT and CDR2 YENEEA. The CDR3 contains 11 residues. V was clipped by 9 bases and J by 4 bases, with 7 bases between them. The CDR3 reads CASAGYNEQFF. CDR3 DNA sequence: TGTGCCAGTGCAGGGTACAATGAGCAGTTCTTC.

This rearrangement joins TRBV7-9 to TRBJ2-3, with 8 nucleotides matching TRBD2. In germline, CDR1 is SEHNR, CDR2 FQNEAQ (reference sequence). J lost 5 bases, V lost 3 bases, and 1 base had no gene match. This CDR3 is built from 13 residues. This CDR3 reads CASSFAGGDTQYF. The CDR3, as DNA: TGTGCCAGCAGCTTTGCGGGAGGAGATACGCAGTATTTT.

This clonotype was counted a single time. The chain is built from TRBV29-1 and TRBJ2-5, with no clear D. Germline CDR1 is SQVTM and CDR2 is ANQGSEA. The ends were cut back, 5 bases at V and 1 base at J, with 8 bases in the middle. The CDR3 is 12 amino acids. CDR3 sequence reads: CSVPVFQETQYF. DNA of the CDR3: TGCAGCGTTCCGGTATTCCAAGAGACCCAGTACTTC. The full variable domain, in which reference TRBV29-1 and TRBJ2-5 provide the parts outside the CDR3, is SAVISQKPSRDICQRGTSLTIQCQVDSQVTMMFWYRQQPGQSLTLIATANQGSEATYESGFVIDKFPISRPNLTFSTLTVSNMSPEDSSIYLCSVPVFQETQYFGPGTRLLVL.

This clonotype came up many times. The genes are TRBV13 and TRBJ1-5; no firm D call. CDR1 and CDR2 (germline): PRHDT, FYEKMQ (reference sequence). The CDR3 sequence is 12 residues long. V gave up 9 bases and J gave up 6 bases, with 12 bases separating them. CDR3 residues: CARPDRAQPQHF. The CDR3 coding sequence is TGTGCCAGACCTGATAGGGCTCAGCCCCAGCATTTT. Together with reference TRBV13 and TRBJ1-5, the CDR3 gives the full variable domain: AAGVIQSPRHLIKEKRETATLKCYPIPRHDTVYWYQQGPGQDPQFLISFYEKMQSDKGSIPDRFSAQQFSDYHSELNMSSLELGDSALYFCARPDRAQPQHFGDGTRLSIL.

The chain employs TRBV7-2 and TRBJ1-5; D is unresolved. CDR1 is SGHTA, CDR2 FQGNSA, per germline. CDR3 length: 13 amino acids. V lost 3 bases and J 5 bases, leaving 8 bases between the germline ends. The CDR3 reads CASSFRSDQPQHF. DNA of the CDR3: TGTGCCAGCAGCTTCCGCTCGGATCAGCCCCAGCATTTT.

The CDR3 sequence: CASSLTSSDQPQHF. The DNA for the CDR3 is TGTGCCAGCAGCTTAACGTCTTCGGATCAGCCCCAGCATTTT. The chain is built from TRBV7-2 and TRBJ1-5; D is undetermined. V gave up 2 bases and J gave up 5 bases, with 10 bases separating them. CDR3 size: 14 residues. CDR1 and CDR2 from the germline V gene are SGHTA and FQGNSA.

Of note for this clonotype: A much larger clone differs by one base, so this may be a read error. The chain is built from TRBV29-1 and TRBJ2-1; no definite D call. Germline CDR1 SQVTM, CDR2 ANQGSEA. The CDR3 runs to 13 residues. In DNA, the CDR3 is TGCAGCGTTGAAGGGGTTAAAATTAATGATCAGTTCTTC. Its translation: CSVEGVKINDQFF.

The chain couples TRBV10-1 to TRBJ2-3; no definite D call. Germline-derived CDR1 and CDR2 are WNHNN and SYGVQD (reference sequence). Trimming shortened V by 5 bases and J by 6 bases, and 12 bases separated the two germline ends. CDR3 length: 13 amino acids. CDR3 sequence: CASSPVLGDTQYF. CDR3 bases: TGCGCCAGCAGTCCCGTCCTAGGGGATACGCAGTATTTT.

In its sample, this clonotype was seen a few times. The chain is built from TRBV20-1 and TRBJ2-3, with D possibly being TRBD2 (5 bases). The CDR3 has 13 amino acids. V dropped 1 base and J dropped 1 base, with 6 bases sitting between them. Germline values: CDR1 DFQATT, CDR2 SNEGSKA (reference sequence). This chain's CDR3 is CSARGTGTDTQYF. The CDR3 DNA reads TGCAGTGCTAGAGGGACTGGCACAGATACGCAGTATTTT.

Points on this clonotype: At one of its ends the junction is not consistent with the germline gene, which may arise from a read error. This sequence joins TRBV4-3 and TRBJ1-1, with TRBD1 as a possible D gene (5 bases). CDR1 and CDR2 (germline): LGHNA, YSLEER. The CDR3 contains 14 residues. CDR3 nucleotide sequence: TGCGCCAGCAGCCAAGAAAAGTGGGGCACTCAAGCTTTCTTT. This gives the protein CASSQEKWGTQAFF.

The sample holds a few counts of this clonotype. This chain's CDR3 is CASSLGHNEQFF. The CDR3 DNA reads as TGTGCCAGCAGCCTAGGCCACAATGAGCAGTTCTTC. The genes are TRBV28 and TRBJ2-1; no reliable D call. Germline loops: CDR1 MDHEN, CDR2 SYDVKM. Trimming took 6 bases from V and 5 from J, leaving 8 bases between them. This CDR3 is 12 amino acids long.

The rearrangement joins TRBV9 to TRBJ1-2; the D gene is possibly TRBD1 (6 bases). CDR3 length: 16 amino acids. V dropped 4 bases and J dropped 1 base, with 17 bases sitting between them. Germline-derived CDR1 and CDR2 are SGDLS and YYNGEE. CDR3 bases: TGTGCCAGCAGCTCCCCCCGGACAGTGCTTAACTATGGCTACACCTTC. Encoded protein: CASSSPRTVLNYGYTF. The entire variable domain, with the rest obtained from reference TRBV9 and TRBJ1-2, is as follows: DSGVTQTPKHLITATGQRVTLRCSPRSGDLSVYWYQQSLDQGLQFLIQYYNGEERAKGNILERFSAQQFPDLHSELNLSSLELGDSALYFCASSSPRTVLNYGYTFGSGTRLTVV.

A word on this clonotype: Sequence at one end of the junction differs from germline and may be a read error. The chain recombines TRBV7-9 with TRBJ2-1; D is possibly TRBD2 (6 bases). The CDR3 covers 12 residues. Per the germline V gene, CDR1 is SEHNR and CDR2 is FQNEAQ (reference sequence). CDR3 in amino acids: CASSLEQRVALF. The DNA for the CDR3 is TGTGCCAGCAGCTTGGAACAGCGGGTGGCCCTCTTC. Using reference TRBV7-9 and TRBJ2-1 for the parts outside the CDR3, the full variable domain is DTGVSQNPRHKITKRGQNVTFRCDPISEHNRLYWYRQTLGQGPEFLTYFQNEAQLEKSRLLSDRFSAERPKGSFSTLEIQRTEQGDSAMYLCASSLEQRVALFGPGTRLTVL.

There are many counts of this clonotype. V and J are TRBV10-3 and TRBJ1-3; the D is unclear. CDR3 size: 14 residues. V was shortened by 4 bases and J by 2 bases, with 9 bases between the two germline ends. The germline V gene has CDR1 ENHRY and CDR2 SYGVKD. The chain's CDR3 is CAISGTGAGNTIYF. The CDR3 DNA follows: TGTGCCATCAGTGGCACCGGGGCTGGAAACACCATATATTTT.

Worth noting for this clonotype: This could be a read error, since a much larger clone is one nucleotide away. This sequence joins TRBV19 and TRBJ1-5; 12 positions match TRBD1. CDR3 size: 18 residues. Germline CDR1 and CDR2: LNHDA and SQIVND (reference sequence). CDR3 nucleotide sequence: TGTGCCGGTAGTAGAAGAACCGGGACAGGGGGCCTCGATCAGCCCCAGCATTTT. Its translation is CAGSRRTGTGGLDQPQHF.